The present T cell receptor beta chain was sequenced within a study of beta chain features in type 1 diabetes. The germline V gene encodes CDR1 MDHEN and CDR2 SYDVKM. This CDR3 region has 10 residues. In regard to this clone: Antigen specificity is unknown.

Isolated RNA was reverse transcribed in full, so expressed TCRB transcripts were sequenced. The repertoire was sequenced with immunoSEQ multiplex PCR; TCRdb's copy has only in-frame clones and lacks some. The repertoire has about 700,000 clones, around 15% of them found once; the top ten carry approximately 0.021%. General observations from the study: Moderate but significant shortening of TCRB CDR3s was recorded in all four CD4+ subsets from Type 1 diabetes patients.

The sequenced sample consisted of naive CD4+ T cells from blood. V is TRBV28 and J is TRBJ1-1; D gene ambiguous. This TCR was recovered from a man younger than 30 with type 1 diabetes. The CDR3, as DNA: TGTGGGACTATGAACACTGAAGCTTTCTTT. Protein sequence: CGTMNTEAFF.